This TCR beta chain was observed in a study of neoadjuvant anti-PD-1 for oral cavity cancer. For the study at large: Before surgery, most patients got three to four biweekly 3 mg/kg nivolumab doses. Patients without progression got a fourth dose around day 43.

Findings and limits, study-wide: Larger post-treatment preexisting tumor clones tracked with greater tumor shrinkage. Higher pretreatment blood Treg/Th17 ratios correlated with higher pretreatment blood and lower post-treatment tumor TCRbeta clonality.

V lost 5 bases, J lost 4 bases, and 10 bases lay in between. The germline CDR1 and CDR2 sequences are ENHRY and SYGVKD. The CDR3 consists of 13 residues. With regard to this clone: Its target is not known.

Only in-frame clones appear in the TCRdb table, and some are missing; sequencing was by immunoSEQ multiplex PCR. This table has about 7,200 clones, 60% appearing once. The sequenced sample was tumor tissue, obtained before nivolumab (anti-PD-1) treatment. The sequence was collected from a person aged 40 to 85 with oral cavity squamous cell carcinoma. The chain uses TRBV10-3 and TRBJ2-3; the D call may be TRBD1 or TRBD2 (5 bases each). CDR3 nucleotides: TGTGCCATCAGTTTTGGGGGACCAGATACGCAGTATTTT. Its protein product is CAISFGGPDTQYF.